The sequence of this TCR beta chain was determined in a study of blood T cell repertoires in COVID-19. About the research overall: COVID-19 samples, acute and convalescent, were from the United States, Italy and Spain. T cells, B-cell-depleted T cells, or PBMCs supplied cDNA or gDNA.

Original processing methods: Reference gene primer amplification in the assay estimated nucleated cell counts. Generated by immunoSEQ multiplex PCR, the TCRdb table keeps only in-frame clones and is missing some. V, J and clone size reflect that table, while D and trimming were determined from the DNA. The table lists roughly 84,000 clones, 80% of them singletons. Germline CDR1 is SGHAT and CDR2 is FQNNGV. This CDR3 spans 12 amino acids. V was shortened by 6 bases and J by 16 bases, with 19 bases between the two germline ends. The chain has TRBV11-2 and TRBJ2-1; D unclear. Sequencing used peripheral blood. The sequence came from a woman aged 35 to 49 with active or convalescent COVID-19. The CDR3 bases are TGTGCCAGCAGTTTGGGCTCTCAGGCGCTCTTCTTC. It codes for CASSLGSQALFF.